Listed here are 32 T cell receptor beta chains from one sample, sequenced in a study of blood T cell repertoires in COVID-19. Method: immunoSEQ multiplex PCR; TCRdb's copy keeps in-frame clones and lacks some. The repertoire includes approximately 100,000 clones, 82% of them detected once, and about 9.4% sits in the top ten. What was sequenced was peripheral blood. The receptors here all came from a man in his 70s with acute or convalescent COVID-19.

The chain links TRBV7-2 to TRBJ2-2; no reliable D call. Per germline, CDR1 SGHTA and CDR2 FQGNSA. The CDR3 is made up of 15 amino acids. V dropped 5 bases and J dropped 0 bases, with 10 bases sitting between them. The CDR3 nucleotides are TGTGCCAGCAGCCCTAGGCGGTCGAACACCGGGGAGCTGTTTTTT. Protein: CASSPRRSNTGELFF.

The J gene is TRBJ2-7, the V gene TRBV12-3 or TRBV12-4; a possible D gene is TRBD1 (5 bases). Trimming shortened V by 2 bases and J by 7 bases, and 9 bases separated the two germline ends. The CDR3 has 12 residues. CDR3: CASSLRGGEQYF. The DNA for the CDR3 is TGTGCCAGCAGTTTAAGGGGTGGGGAGCAGTACTTC.

The V and J genes are TRBV30 and TRBJ1-2; the D is unclear. Germline V gives CDR1 GTSNPN, CDR2 SVGIG (reference sequence). The CDR3 contains 11 residues. The V end was cut by 7 bases, the J end by 8 bases, with 14 bases between. CDR3 region: CALRHSWGYTF. The DNA for the CDR3 is TGTGCCTTAAGACACTCTTGGGGCTACACCTTC.

This clone has just a few counts. This sequence joins TRBV5-1 and TRBJ2-7, with a possible D match to TRBD1 (6 bases). V dropped 5 bases and J dropped 4 bases, with 13 bases sitting between them. Per germline, CDR1 SGHRS and CDR2 YFSETQ. The CDR3 contains 13 residues. CDR3 loop: CASSRGDTYEQYF. The CDR3 DNA reads as TGCGCCAGCAGTCGTGGGGACACTTACGAGCAGTACTTC.

This clone was picked up one time. V gene TRBV4-2 combines with J gene TRBJ2-5; D not certain. The CDR3 extends over 13 amino acids. Looked up from germline, CDR1 is LGHNA and CDR2 is YNFKEQ. V was trimmed by 10 bases and J by 8 bases, leaving 20 bases between them. DNA for the CDR3: TGTGCCACCTCGGTCCTGAAAGCCCATACCCAGTACTTC. Its translation: CATSVLKAHTQYF.

The DNA for the CDR3 is TGTGCCAGTAGTATAGGGGGACAGGGGCAGTTCATCGGTCAGCCCCAGCATTTT. Residues: CASSIGGQGQFIGQPQHF. The V gene is TRBV19, the J gene TRBJ1-5; 10 positions match TRBD1. The CDR3 has 18 amino acids. Trimming took 1 base from V and 6 from J; bases not matched to a gene: 12. The V gene's germline CDR1 is LNHDA and CDR2 SQIVND (reference sequence).

The CDR3 sequence: CAWRSNRGTGRNYGYTF. The CDR3 bases are TGTGCCTGGAGATCCAACCGGGGGACAGGAAGGAACTATGGCTACACCTTC. V usage is TRBV30 and J usage is TRBJ1-2; 8 bases align to TRBD1. Germline V lookup: CDR1 GTSNPN, CDR2 SVGIG (reference sequence). The trim removed 3 bases at V and 2 bases at J, leaving 14 bases unmatched. The CDR3 consists of 17 residues.

V is TRBV7-2 and J is TRBJ2-2, with 7 bases matching TRBD2. Losses at the gene ends were 2 bases for V and 4 bases for J; bases not matched to a gene: 7. The germline V gene encodes CDR1 SGHTA and CDR2 FQGNSA. The CDR3 loop spans 16 amino acids. In nucleotides, the CDR3 is TGTGCCAGCAGCTTATCACTGGGGGGGACCACCGGGGAGCTGTTTTTT. The encoded protein is CASSLSLGGTTGELFF.

The V gene is TRBV4-1, the J gene TRBJ2-2; 9 bases agree with TRBD2. Germline V gives CDR1 MGHRA, CDR2 YSYEKL. This CDR3 has 17 residues. V was pared by 4 bases and J by 2 bases, with 8 bases of the junction left unmatched. CDR3 in amino acids: CASSPLGAGGNTGELFF. CDR3 DNA sequence: TGCGCCAGCAGCCCTCTAGGAGCGGGGGGCAACACCGGGGAGCTGTTTTTT.

Only a few counts were recorded for this clone. The genes are TRBV7-2 and TRBJ2-1, with TRBD2 matching 7 bases. J was trimmed by 4 bases and V by 1 base; bases with no gene match: 4. The CDR3 runs to 15 residues. Germline V lookup: CDR1 SGHTA, CDR2 FQGNSA. CDR3 residues: CASSLGRGGYNEQFF. In DNA, the CDR3 is TGTGCCAGCAGCTTAGGACGCGGGGGATACAATGAGCAGTTCTTC.

The chain carries TRBV2 and TRBJ1-2; no definite D call. Trimming removed 8 bases at V and 2 bases at J, with 9 bases between. The CDR3 totals 12 residues. The germline V gene encodes CDR1 SNHLY and CDR2 FYNNEI. CDR3: CASSRENYGYTF. In nucleotides, the CDR3 is TGTGCCAGCTCCCGGGAGAACTATGGCTACACCTTC.

The V call is TRBV29-1, the J call TRBJ2-7, with 9 bases lining up with TRBD1. V dropped 6 bases and J dropped 5; count of bases not matched to a gene: 11. The CDR3 extends over 14 amino acids. Germline loops: CDR1 SQVTM, CDR2 ANQGSEA. The CDR3 is CSVQGGTGNHEQYF. The DNA of the CDR3 is TGCAGCGTCCAGGGAGGGACAGGGAACCACGAGCAGTACTTC.

The chain couples TRBV14 to TRBJ1-6, with a tentative D call TRBD1 (6 bases). Germline V gene sequence: CDR1 SGHDN, CDR2 FVKESK. The CDR3 length is 18 residues. Trimming cost V 0 bases and J 7 bases, with 19 bases left between them. The CDR3 sequence: CASSQDSKYGGINSPLHF. In nucleotides, the CDR3 is TGTGCCAGCAGCCAAGATTCCAAGTATGGGGGCATAAATTCACCCCTCCACTTT.

This clone has only one observation. The rearrangement joins TRBV6-5 to TRBJ1-5; D not resolved. Trimming stripped 2 bases from V and 5 bases from J, with 7 bases between. The CDR3 length is 13 residues. Germline CDR1 MNHEY, CDR2 SVGAGI. CDR3 region: CASSYDRDQPQHF. CDR3 DNA: TGTGCCAGCAGTTACGACCGGGATCAGCCCCAGCATTTT.

This clone showed up just once. The chain uses TRBV7-9 and TRBJ1-5; 8 nucleotides line up with TRBD1. The J segment lost 0 bases and the V segment lost 5 bases, leaving 9 bases of the junction unmatched. The CDR3 is made up of 17 amino acids. Germline V lookup: CDR1 SEHNR, CDR2 FQNEAQ (reference sequence). The CDR3: CASSDYGQGHSNQPQHF. DNA of the CDR3: TGTGCCAGCAGCGATTACGGACAGGGCCATAGCAATCAGCCCCAGCATTTT.

The CDR3 reads CASSQEPGSHNEQFF. In DNA form, the CDR3 reads TGTGCCAGCAGCCAAGAGCCGGGATCCCACAATGAGCAGTTCTTC. The gene calls are TRBV3-1 (or the pseudogene TRBV3-2) and TRBJ2-1; a possible D gene is TRBD2 (5 bases). Germline-derived CDR1 and CDR2 are LGHDT and YNNKEL (reference sequence). The V and J ends lost 0 bases and 5 bases respectively, with 11 bases between them. The CDR3 is 15 amino acids.

CDR3 sequence: CASSQLGTSNSPLHF. The CDR3 DNA sequence: TGTGCCAGCAGCCAACTCGGGACATCGAATTCACCCCTCCACTTT. The chain carries TRBV3-1 (or the pseudogene TRBV3-2) and TRBJ1-6; D possibly corresponds to TRBD1 (6 bases). Trimming cost V 2 bases and J 7 bases, with 12 bases left between them. This CDR3 region has 15 residues. Looked up from germline, CDR1 is LGHDT and CDR2 is YNNKEL (reference sequence).

The CDR3 DNA sequence: TGTGCCAGTAGCGCACGGGGAGGGCTCAATCAGCCCCAGCATTTT. Residues: CASSARGGLNQPQHF. The chain is built from TRBV19 and TRBJ1-5, with D hard to call. Per germline, CDR1 LNHDA and CDR2 SQIVND (reference sequence). The V end lost 6 bases, the J end lost 3 bases, and 15 bases lay between the germline ends. There are 15 residues in the CDR3.

This clone is large by share. V usage is TRBV7-9 and J usage is TRBJ2-6; 8 nucleotides match TRBD2. The CDR3 is 15 amino acids. The junction had 4 bases not matched to a gene; V was cut back by 7 bases and J by 2 bases. Germline CDR1 is SEHNR and CDR2 is FQNEAQ (reference sequence). The CDR3 DNA sequence: TGTGCCAGCACCAACGGGGGGGCTGGGGCCAACGTCCTGACTTTC. This gives the protein CASTNGGAGANVLTF. Looking up the rest from reference TRBV7-9 and TRBJ2-6 gives the full variable domain: DTGVSQNPRHKITKRGQNVTFRCDPISEHNRLYWYRQTLGQGPEFLTYFQNEAQLEKSRLLSDRFSAERPKGSFSTLEIQRTEQGDSAMYLCASTNGGAGANVLTFGAGSRLTVL.

The CDR3 DNA sequence: TGTGCCAGCGTACGGGACAGGGGAGTCAGCAATCAGCCCCAGCATTTT. It is translated as CASVRDRGVSNQPQHF. The rearrangement uses TRBV2 and TRBJ1-5; TRBD1 matches 10 bases. This CDR3 spans 16 amino acids. With V trimmed by 8 bases and J by 1 base, 8 bases remained unmatched. CDR1 is SNHLY, CDR2 FYNNEI, per germline.

The chain has TRBV2 and TRBJ1-1, with unresolved D. The CDR3 runs 17 residues. V gave up 3 bases and J gave up 2 bases, with 19 bases separating them. Germline CDR1 reads SNHLY; CDR2 reads FYNNEI. The CDR3 nucleotides read TGTGCCAGCAGTGATCTTCGAGCAGGTTCGGTTAACACTGAAGCTTTCTTT. As protein: CASSDLRAGSVNTEAFF. The whole variable domain, filled in from reference TRBV2 and TRBJ1-1, reads EPEVTQTPSHQVTQMGQEVILRCVPISNHLYFYWYRQILGQKVEFLVSFYNNEISEKSEIFDDQFSVERPDGSNFTLKIRSTKLEDSAMYFCASSDLRAGSVNTEAFFGQGTRLTVV.

The chain couples TRBV18 to TRBJ2-6, with D maybe TRBD1 (6 bases). The V gene lost 2 bases and the J gene lost 2 bases, with 10 bases spanning the gap. Germline lookup yields CDR1 KGHSH and CDR2 LQKENI. This CDR3 region has 16 residues. CDR3 residues: CASSPTGTPGANVLTF. The CDR3 DNA follows: TGTGCCAGCTCACCAACAGGGACCCCTGGGGCCAACGTCCTGACTTTC.

The J gene is TRBJ2-5, the V gene TRBV18; D unclear. The germline gives CDR1 KGHSH, CDR2 LQKENI. Trimming left V 2 bases short and J 2 bases short, with 12 bases between. CDR3 length equals 15 residues. CDR3 DNA: TGTGCCAGCTCACCATTACCCAGCGTACAAGAGACCCAGTACTTC. Its translation: CASSPLPSVQETQYF.

This clone was seen only once. This chain joins TRBV18 and TRBJ2-7, with a possible D match to TRBD1 (6 bases). Germline V gene data show CDR1 as KGHSH and CDR2 as LQKENI. V lost 2 bases to trimming and J lost 6 bases, with 20 bases between them. The CDR3 consists of 16 residues. CDR3 DNA: TGTGCCAGCTCACCAATCAAGACAGGCCACCTCGGCGAGCAGTACTTC. Protein: CASSPIKTGHLGEQYF.

This chain uses TRBV7-8 with TRBJ1-1; D may be TRBD1 (6 bases). Trimming left V 5 bases short and J 1 base short, with 11 bases between. This CDR3 comprises 14 residues. Germline-derived CDR1 and CDR2 are SGHVS and FQNEAQ. The CDR3: CASSTQTGNTEAFF. In nucleotides, the CDR3 is TGTGCCAGCAGCACCCAGACAGGGAACACTGAAGCTTTCTTT.

The chain recombines TRBV3-1 (or the pseudogene TRBV3-2) with TRBJ2-7; TRBD2 agrees at 7 bases. Germline V gene data show CDR1 as LGHDT and CDR2 as YNNKEL (reference sequence). The CDR3 length is 14 residues. The trim removed 1 base at V and 6 bases at J, leaving 6 bases unmatched. The CDR3 DNA sequence: TGTGCCAGCAGCCAAGGTCCAGGGAGGGGCGAGCAGTACTTC. It codes for CASSQGPGRGEQYF.

This rearrangement joins TRBV6-5 to TRBJ2-1; a weak D match, TRBD1 (6 bases). The CDR3 totals 13 residues. Deletions cut 6 bases from V and 2 bases from J, with 8 bases between. Germline V CDR1 and CDR2: MNHEY, SVGAGI. CDR3 residues: CASRQGTYNEQFF. CDR3 in DNA: TGTGCCAGCAGACAGGGCACCTACAATGAGCAGTTCTTC.

The chain recombines TRBV7-3 with TRBJ2-5; TRBD1 matches at 7 bases. With V trimmed by 5 bases and J by 7 bases, 4 bases remained unmatched. The CDR3 spans 12 residues. Per the germline V gene, CDR1 is SGHTA and CDR2 is FQGTGA. In nucleotides, the CDR3 is TGTGCCAGCAGCCGAGCAGGGGGGACCCAGTACTTC. Its translation is CASSRAGGTQYF.

There are a few counts of this clone. The CDR3 nucleotides read TGTGCCAGCACCTCAACAGGAAGGGGTGGAAAACTGTTTTTT. Protein product: CASTSTGRGGKLFF. This chain joins TRBV28 and TRBJ1-4; TRBD1 might be the D (5 bases). This CDR3 has 14 amino acids. Between the trimmed V and J ends, which lost 7 bases and 10 bases, there was a span of 19 bases. The V gene's germline CDR1 is MDHEN and CDR2 SYDVKM. Complete variable domain (other parts from reference TRBV28 and TRBJ1-4): DVKVTQSSRYLVKRTGEKVFLECVQDMDHENMFWYRQDPGLGLRLIYFSYDVKMKEKGDIPEGYSVSREKKERFSLILESASTNQTSMYLCASTSTGRGGKLFFGSGTQLSVL.

The J gene is TRBJ1-5, the V gene TRBV30; maybe TRBD1 (6 bases). CDR1 and CDR2 from the germline V gene are GTSNPN and SVGIG (reference sequence). The CDR3 is 12 residues long. Between the trimmed V and J ends, which lost 2 bases and 4 bases, there was a span of 6 bases. CDR3 DNA: TGTGCCTGGAGTAGGGGGAATCAGCCCCAGCATTTT. Its translation: CAWSRGNQPQHF.

The genes are TRBV3-1 (or the pseudogene TRBV3-2) and TRBJ2-5; possibly TRBD1 for D (5 bases). CDR1 and CDR2 from the germline V gene are LGHDT and YNNKEL (reference sequence). V lost 4 bases and J 5 bases, leaving 14 bases between the germline ends. CDR3 length equals 14 residues. CDR3 in DNA: TGTGCCAGCAGCCTCCCCCTAGGGGTGGAGACCCAGTACTTC. Encoded protein: CASSLPLGVETQYF.

The chain recombines TRBV19 with TRBJ2-2, with TRBD1 identical over 7 bases. The V segment lost 6 bases and the J segment 6 bases; nucleotides outside the gene matches: 4. Germline CDR1 is LNHDA and CDR2 is SQIVND (reference sequence). CDR3 size: 13 residues. The DNA for the CDR3 is TGTGCCAGTAGCCGACAGGGCGCCGGGGAGCTGTTTTTT. It translates to CASSRQGAGELFF.